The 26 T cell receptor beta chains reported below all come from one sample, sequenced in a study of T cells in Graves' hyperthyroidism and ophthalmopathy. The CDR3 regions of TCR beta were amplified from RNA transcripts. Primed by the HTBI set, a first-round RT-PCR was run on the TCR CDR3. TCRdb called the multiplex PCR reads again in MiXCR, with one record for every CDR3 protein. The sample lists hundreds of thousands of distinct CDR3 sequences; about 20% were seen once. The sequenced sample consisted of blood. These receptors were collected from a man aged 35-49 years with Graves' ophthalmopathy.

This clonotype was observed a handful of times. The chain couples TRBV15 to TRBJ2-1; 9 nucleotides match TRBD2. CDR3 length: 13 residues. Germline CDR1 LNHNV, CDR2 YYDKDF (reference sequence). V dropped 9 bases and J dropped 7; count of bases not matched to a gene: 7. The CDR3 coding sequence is TGTGCCACAAGGGCTAGCGGGACTAATGAGCAGTTCTTC. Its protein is CATRASGTNEQFF.

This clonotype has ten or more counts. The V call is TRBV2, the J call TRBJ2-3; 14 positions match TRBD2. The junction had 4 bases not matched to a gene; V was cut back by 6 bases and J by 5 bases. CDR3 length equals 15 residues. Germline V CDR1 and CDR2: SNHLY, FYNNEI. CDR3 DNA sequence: TGTGCCAGCAGCCCGGGACTAGCGGGAGTAGATACGCAGTATTTT. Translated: CASSPGLAGVDTQYF.

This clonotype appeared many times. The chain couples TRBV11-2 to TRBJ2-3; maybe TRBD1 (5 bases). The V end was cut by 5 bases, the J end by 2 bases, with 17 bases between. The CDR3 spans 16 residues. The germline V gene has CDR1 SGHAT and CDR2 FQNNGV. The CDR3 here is CASSTLGLEHTDTQYF. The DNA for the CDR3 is TGTGCCAGCAGCACCCTGGGGCTGGAGCACACAGATACGCAGTATTTT.

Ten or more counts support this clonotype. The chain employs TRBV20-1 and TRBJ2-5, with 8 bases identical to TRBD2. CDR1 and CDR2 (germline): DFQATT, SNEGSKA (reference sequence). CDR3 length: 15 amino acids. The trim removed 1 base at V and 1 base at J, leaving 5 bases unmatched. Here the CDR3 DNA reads TGCAGTGCTAGAGGCCTAGCGGGTTCCCAAGAGACCCAGTACTTC. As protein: CSARGLAGSQETQYF.

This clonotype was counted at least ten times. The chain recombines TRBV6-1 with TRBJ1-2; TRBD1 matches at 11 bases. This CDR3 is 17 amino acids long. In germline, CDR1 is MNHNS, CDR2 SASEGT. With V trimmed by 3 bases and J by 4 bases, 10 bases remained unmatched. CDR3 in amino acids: CASSERGQGAHSYGYTF. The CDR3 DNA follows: TGTGCCAGCAGTGAGAGAGGACAGGGGGCGCACAGCTATGGCTACACCTTC.

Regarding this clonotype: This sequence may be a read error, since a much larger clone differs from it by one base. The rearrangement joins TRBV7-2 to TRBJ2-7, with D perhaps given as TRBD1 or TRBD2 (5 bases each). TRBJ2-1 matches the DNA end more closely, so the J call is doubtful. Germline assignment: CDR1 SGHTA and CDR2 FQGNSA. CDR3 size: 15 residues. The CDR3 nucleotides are TGTGCCAGCAGCTTAGTGATGGGACCCTCCTACGAGCAGTTCTTC. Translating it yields CASSLVMGPSYEQFF.

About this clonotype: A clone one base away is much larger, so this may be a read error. As DNA, the CDR3 is TGTGCCAGCAGTGAAGCGCTTCAAAGGGGAGGCTGCACCTTC. Its translation is CASSEALQRGGCTF. V is TRBV2 and J is TRBJ1-2, with a weak D call TRBD1 (5 bases). From germline, CDR1 is SNHLY and CDR2 FYNNEI. The CDR3 sequence is 14 residues long.

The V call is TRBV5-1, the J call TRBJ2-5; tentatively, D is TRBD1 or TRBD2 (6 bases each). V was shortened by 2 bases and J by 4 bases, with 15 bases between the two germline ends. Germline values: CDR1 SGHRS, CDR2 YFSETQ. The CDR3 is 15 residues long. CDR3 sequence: CASSLGGKGRETQYF. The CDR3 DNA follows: TGCGCCAGCAGCTTAGGGGGGAAAGGCAGAGAGACCCAGTACTTC.

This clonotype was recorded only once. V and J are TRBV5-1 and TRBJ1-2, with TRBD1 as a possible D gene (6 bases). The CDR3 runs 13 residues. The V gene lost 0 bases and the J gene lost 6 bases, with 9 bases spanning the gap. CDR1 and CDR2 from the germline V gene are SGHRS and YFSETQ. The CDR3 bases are TGCGCCAGCAGCTTGGACAGGGACGATGGCTACACCTTC. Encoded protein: CASSLDRDDGYTF.

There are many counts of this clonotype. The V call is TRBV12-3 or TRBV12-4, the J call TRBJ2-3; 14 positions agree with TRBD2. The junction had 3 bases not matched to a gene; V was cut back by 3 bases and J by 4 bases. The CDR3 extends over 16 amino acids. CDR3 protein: CASSFGLAGGSDTQYF. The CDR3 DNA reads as TGTGCCAGCAGTTTCGGACTAGCGGGGGGATCAGATACGCAGTATTTT.

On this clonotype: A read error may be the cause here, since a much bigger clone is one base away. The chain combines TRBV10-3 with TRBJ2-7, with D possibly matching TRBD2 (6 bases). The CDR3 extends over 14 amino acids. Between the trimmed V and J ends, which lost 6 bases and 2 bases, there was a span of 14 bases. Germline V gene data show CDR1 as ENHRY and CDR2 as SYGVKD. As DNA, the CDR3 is TGTGCCATCAGGGAAGCGGGTGACGCCTACGAGCAGTACTTC. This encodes CAIREAGDAYEQYF.

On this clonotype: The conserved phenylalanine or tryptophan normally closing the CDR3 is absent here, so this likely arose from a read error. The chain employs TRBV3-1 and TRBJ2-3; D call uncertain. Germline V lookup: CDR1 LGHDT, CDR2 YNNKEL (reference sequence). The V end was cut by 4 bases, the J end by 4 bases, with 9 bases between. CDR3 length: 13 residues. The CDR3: CASSPVGPDTQYL. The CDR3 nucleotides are TGTGCCAGCAGCCCCGTCGGTCCAGATACGCAGTATCTT.

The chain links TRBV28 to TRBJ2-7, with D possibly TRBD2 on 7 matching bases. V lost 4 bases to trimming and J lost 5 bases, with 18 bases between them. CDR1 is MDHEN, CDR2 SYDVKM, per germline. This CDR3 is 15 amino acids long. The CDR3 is CASSSLGGEWNEQYF. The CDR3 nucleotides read TGTGCCAGCAGTTCCCTAGGGGGGGAATGGAACGAGCAGTACTTC.

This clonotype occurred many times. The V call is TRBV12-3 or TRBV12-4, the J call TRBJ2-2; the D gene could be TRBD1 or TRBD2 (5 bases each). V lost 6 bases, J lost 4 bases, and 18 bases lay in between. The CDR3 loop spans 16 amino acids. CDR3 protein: CASSSGVGRITGELFF. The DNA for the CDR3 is TGTGCCAGCAGCTCCGGTGTGGGACGTATCACCGGGGAGCTGTTTTTT.

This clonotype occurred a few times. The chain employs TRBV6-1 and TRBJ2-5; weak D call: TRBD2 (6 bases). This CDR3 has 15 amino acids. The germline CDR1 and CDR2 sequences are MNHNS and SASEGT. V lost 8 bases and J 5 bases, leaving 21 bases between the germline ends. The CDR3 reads CASDWAAGKGETQYF. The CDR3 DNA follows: TGTGCCAGCGACTGGGCGGCGGGAAAGGGTGAGACCCAGTACTTC.

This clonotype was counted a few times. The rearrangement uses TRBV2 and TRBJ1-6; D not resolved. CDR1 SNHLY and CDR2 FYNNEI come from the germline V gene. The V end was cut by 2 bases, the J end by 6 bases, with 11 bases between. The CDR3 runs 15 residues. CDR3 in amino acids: CASSELSLPNSPLHF. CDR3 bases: TGTGCCAGCAGTGAATTGAGTCTTCCTAATTCACCCCTCCACTTT.

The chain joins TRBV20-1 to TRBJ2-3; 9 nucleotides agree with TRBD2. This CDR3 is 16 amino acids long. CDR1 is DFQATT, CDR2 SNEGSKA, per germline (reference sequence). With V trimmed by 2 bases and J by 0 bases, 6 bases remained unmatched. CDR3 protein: CSARRRGGLSTDTQYF. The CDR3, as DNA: TGCAGTGCTAGAAGGCGGGGGGGACTTAGCACAGATACGCAGTATTTT.

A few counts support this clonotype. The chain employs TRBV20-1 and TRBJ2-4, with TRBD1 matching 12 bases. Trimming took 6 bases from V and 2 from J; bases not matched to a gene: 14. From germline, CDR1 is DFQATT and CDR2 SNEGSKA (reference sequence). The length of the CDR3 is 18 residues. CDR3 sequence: CSAAPGQGALGTKNIQYF. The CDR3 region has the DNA TGCAGTGCCGCACCGGGACAGGGGGCGCTGGGGACCAAAAACATTCAGTACTTC.

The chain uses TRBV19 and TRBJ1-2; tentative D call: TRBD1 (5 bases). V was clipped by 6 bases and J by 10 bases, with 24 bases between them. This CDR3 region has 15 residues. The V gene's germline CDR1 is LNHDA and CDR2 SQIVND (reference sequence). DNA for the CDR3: TGTGCCAGTAGCAGTGTGGGGCGGCAGGGTATGATCTACACCTTC. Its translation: CASSSVGRQGMIYTF.

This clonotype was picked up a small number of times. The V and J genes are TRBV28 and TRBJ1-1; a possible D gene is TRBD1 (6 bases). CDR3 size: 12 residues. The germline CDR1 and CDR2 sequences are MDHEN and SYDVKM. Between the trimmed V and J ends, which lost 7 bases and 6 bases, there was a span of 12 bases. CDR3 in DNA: TGTGCCAGCACCAGGGGCAGGGCTGAAGCTTTCTTT. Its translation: CASTRGRAEAFF.

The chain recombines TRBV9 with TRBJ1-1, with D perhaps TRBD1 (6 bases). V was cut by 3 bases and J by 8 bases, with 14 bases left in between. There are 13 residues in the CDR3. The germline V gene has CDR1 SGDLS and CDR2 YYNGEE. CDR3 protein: CASSALDGQEAFF. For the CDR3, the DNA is TGTGCCAGCAGCGCCCTGGACGGACAGGAAGCTTTCTTT.

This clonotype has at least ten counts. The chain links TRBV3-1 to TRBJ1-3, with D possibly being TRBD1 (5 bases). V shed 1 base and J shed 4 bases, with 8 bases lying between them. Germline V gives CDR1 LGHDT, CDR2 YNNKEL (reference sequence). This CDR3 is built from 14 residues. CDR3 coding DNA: TGTGCCAGCAGCCAAGTACGGGGCGGAAACACCATATATTTT. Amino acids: CASSQVRGGNTIYF.

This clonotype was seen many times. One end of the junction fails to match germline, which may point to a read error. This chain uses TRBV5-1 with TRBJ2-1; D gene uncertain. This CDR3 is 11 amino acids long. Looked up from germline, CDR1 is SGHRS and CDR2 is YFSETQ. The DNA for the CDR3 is TGTGCCAGCAGCTTAGGCAATGAGCAGTTCTTC. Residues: CASSLGNEQFF. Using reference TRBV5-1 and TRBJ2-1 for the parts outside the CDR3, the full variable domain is KAGVTQTPRYLIKTRGQQVTLSCSPISGHRSVSWYQQTPGQGLQFLFEYFSETQRNKGNFPGRFSGRQFSNSRSEMNVSTLELGDSALYLCASSLGNEQFFGPGTRLTVL.

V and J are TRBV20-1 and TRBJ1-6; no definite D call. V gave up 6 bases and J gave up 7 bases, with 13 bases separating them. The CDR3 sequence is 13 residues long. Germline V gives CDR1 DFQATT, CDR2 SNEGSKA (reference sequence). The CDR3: CSAPSGVNSPLHF. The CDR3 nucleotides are TGCAGTGCCCCGAGCGGTGTCAATTCACCCCTCCACTTT.

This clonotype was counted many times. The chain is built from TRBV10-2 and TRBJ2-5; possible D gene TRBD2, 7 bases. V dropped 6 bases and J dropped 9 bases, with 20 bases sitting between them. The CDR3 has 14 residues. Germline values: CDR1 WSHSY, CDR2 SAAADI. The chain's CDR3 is CASRRGLQEMAQYF. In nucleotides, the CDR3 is TGCGCCAGCAGGCGGGGGCTACAAGAGATGGCCCAGTACTTC.

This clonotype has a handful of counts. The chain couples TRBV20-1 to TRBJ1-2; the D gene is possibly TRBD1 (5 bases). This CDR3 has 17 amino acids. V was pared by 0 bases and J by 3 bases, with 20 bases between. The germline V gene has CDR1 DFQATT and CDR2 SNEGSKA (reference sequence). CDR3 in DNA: TGCAGTGCTAGAGATCCGTGGACAACCAACCCGGACTATGGCTACACCTTC. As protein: CSARDPWTTNPDYGYTF.